A selection of T cell receptor beta chains follows, all from one sample in a study of blood T cell repertoires in COVID-19. TCRdb's copy holds only in-frame clones and misses some; the assay was immunoSEQ multiplex PCR. Among over 200,000 clones listed, under 85% were seen once. The sample was peripheral blood. The source is a woman at least 80 years old with COVID-19, enrolled during active disease. Both conserved end residues are part of each CDR3. D genes are given only for firm matches. A clone size is listed for some rows: how often the clone was seen (once, few, many), or a class if it is expanded.

>NA|NA|TRBV28|TRBJ2-1
CATKPGLYEQFF
TGTGCCACCAAACCAGGGCTATATGAGCAGTTCTTC
>NA|TRBD2|TRBV5-1|TRBJ2-1
CASSLRLAGYNEQFF
TGCGCCAGCAGCTTGAGACTAGCGGGTTACAATGAGCAGTTCTTC
>NA|NA|TRBV15|TRBJ1-3
CATSRTDTGTYYGNTIYF
TGTGCCACCAGCAGAACTGATACCGGGACATATTATGGAAACACCATATATTTT
>once|NA|TRBV5-1|TRBJ1-6
CASSYENSPLHF
TGCGCCAGCAGCTACGAGAATTCACCCCTCCACTTT
>NA|TRBD2|TRBV19|TRBJ2-7
CASTLGGGGEQYF
TGTGCCAGTACCCTGGGCGGGGGGGGCGAGCAGTACTTC
>NA|TRBD1|TRBV5-1|TRBJ1-4
CASSATGGHEKLFF
TGCGCCAGCAGCGCTACAGGGGGTCATGAAAAACTGTTTTTT
>NA|NA|TRBV10-3|TRBJ2-7
CAISFGGAGNYEQYF
TGTGCCATCAGTTTTGGAGGGGCCGGTAACTACGAGCAGTACTTC
>NA|NA|TRBV28|TRBJ1-5
CASSLEVQPQHF
TGTGCCAGCAGCCTGGAGGTTCAGCCCCAGCATTTT
>NA|NA|TRBV20-1|TRBJ2-1
CSARGDIEQFF
TGCAGTGCTAGAGGCGACATAGAGCAGTTCTTC
>NA|TRBD1|TRBV27|TRBJ1-4
CASSFGTNRGRVEKLFF
TGTGCCAGCAGTTTTGGCACCAACAGGGGGCGAGTTGAAAAACTGTTTTTT
>NA|TRBD1|TRBV9|TRBJ1-1
CASSPRTGTTEAFF
TGTGCCAGCAGCCCACGGACAGGGACGACTGAAGCTTTCTTT
>NA|TRBD2|TRBV28|TRBJ2-3
CASSSSGRTDTQYF
TGTGCCAGCAGTTCTAGCGGGAGAACAGATACGCAGTATTTT
>NA|TRBD2|TRBV9|TRBJ2-1
CASSPRLAGAVEQFF
TGTGCCAGCAGCCCTAGACTAGCGGGGGCGGTGGAGCAGTTCTTC
>NA|NA|TRBV4-1|TRBJ1-3
CASAPPERGRRRNTIYF
TGCGCCAGCGCCCCCCCGGAGCGGGGGAGGAGGAGAAACACCATATATTTT
>NA|TRBD2|TRBV27|TRBJ2-1
CASSLWASGGSYNEQFF
TGTGCCAGCAGTTTATGGGCTAGCGGGGGGTCCTACAATGAGCAGTTCTTC
>NA|TRBD2|TRBV11-2|TRBJ2-1
CASSRLAGLDEQFF
TGTGCCAGCTCCAGGCTAGCGGGACTCGATGAGCAGTTCTTC
>NA|TRBD1|TRBV7-9|TRBJ1-5
CASSLPGGNQPQHF
TGTGCCAGCAGCCTGCCAGGGGGTAATCAGCCCCAGCATTTT
>few|NA|TRBV23-1|TRBJ1-2
CASTHPPGHSNYGYTF
TGCGCCAGCACCCACCCCCCGGGACACTCTAACTATGGCTACACCTTC
>few|TRBD1|TRBV10-3|TRBJ1-4
CAISGTGIVSGYEKLFF
TGTGCCATCAGTGGGACAGGGATAGTAAGCGGTTATGAAAAACTGTTTTTT
>NA|TRBD1|TRBV5-1|TRBJ1-2
CASSQGEVDFTF
TGCGCCAGCAGCCAGGGGGAGGTGGACTTCACCTTC
>once|TRBD1|TRBV28|TRBJ2-1
CASSSLLDRGRNEQFF
TGTGCCAGCAGTTCCCTCCTTGACAGGGGGCGCAATGAGCAGTTCTTC
>once|NA|TRBV6-4|TRBJ1-5
CASSMGDARGPQHF
TGTGCCAGCAGTATGGGTGACGCCCGGGGGCCCCAGCATTTT
>once|NA|TRBV27|TRBJ1-1
CASRNLQVNTEAFF
TGTGCCAGCAGGAACTTACAGGTGAACACTGAAGCTTTCTTT
>NA|TRBD2|TRBV11-3|TRBJ2-1
CASSLAASGGVDEQFF
TGTGCCAGCAGCTTAGCGGCTAGCGGGGGGGTCGATGAGCAGTTCTTC
>NA|NA|TRBV20-1|TRBJ2-2
CSARGPGELFF
TGCAGTGCTAGGGGGCCCGGGGAGCTGTTTTTT
>NA|TRBD1|TRBV15|TRBJ1-1
CATSATGGRGTEAFF
TGTGCCACCAGCGCAACAGGGGGCAGGGGCACTGAAGCTTTCTTT
>NA|NA|TRBV21-1|TRBJ2-5
CASSKRGLAKETQYF
TGTGCCAGCAGCAAAAGGGGACTAGCCAAAGAGACCCAGTACTTC
>NA|NA|TRBV18|TRBJ2-5
CASSDSLYQETQYF
TGTGCCAGCTCCGACAGTTTGTACCAAGAGACCCAGTACTTC
>NA|NA|TRBV28|TRBJ2-7
CASSFQNYEQYF
TGTGCCAGCAGTTTCCAGAACTACGAGCAGTACTTC
>NA|TRBD2|TRBV2|TRBJ2-2
CASNSGNANTGELFF
TGTGCCAGCAACAGCGGGAACGCGAACACCGGGGAGCTGTTTTTT
>once|TRBD1|TRBV7-9|TRBJ1-5
CASSRDRAGNQPQHF
TGTGCCAGCAGCCGGGACAGGGCCGGCAATCAGCCCCAGCATTTT
>NA|TRBD1|TRBV19|TRBJ2-7
CASSMGQGPYEQYF
TGTGCCAGTAGTATGGGACAGGGCCCCTACGAGCAGTACTTC
>NA|TRBD2|TRBV19|TRBJ2-1
CASSGGLPGGANEQFF
TGTGCCAGTAGTGGGGGACTCCCGGGAGGGGCCAATGAGCAGTTCTTC
>NA|TRBD2|TRBV19|TRBJ2-7
CASSSLAGGAYEQYF
TGTGCCAGTAGTTCACTAGCGGGAGGGGCCTACGAGCAGTACTTC
>many|TRBD2|TRBV7-8|TRBJ2-5
CASSPLWGGSAETQYF
TGTGCCAGCAGCCCCCTCTGGGGGGGGAGCGCGGAGACCCAGTACTTC
>NA|NA|TRBV5-6|TRBJ2-5
CASSLLVGGDETQYF
TGTGCCAGCAGCTTGCTTGTTGGAGGGGACGAGACCCAGTACTTC
>NA|NA|TRBV19|TRBJ1-1
CASTQVLNTEAFF
TGTGCCAGTACTCAGGTGCTGAACACTGAAGCTTTCTTT
>NA|TRBD1|TRBV5-6|TRBJ1-2
CASSFAGQGYYGYTF
TGTGCCAGCAGCTTTGCAGGACAGGGGTACTATGGCTACACCTTC
>NA|NA|TRBV10-3|TRBJ1-2
CAINGGGDYGYTF
TGTGCCATCAATGGAGGGGGGGACTATGGCTACACCTTC
>NA|NA|TRBV19|TRBJ2-3
CASSILDTQYF
TGTGCCAGTAGTATACTGGATACGCAGTATTTT
>once|NA|TRBV4-2|TRBJ2-5
CASSQGGTLETQYF
TGTGCCAGCAGCCAAGGGGGGACTTTAGAGACCCAGTACTTC
>few|NA|TRBV2|TRBJ1-2
CASNRNYGYTF
TGTGCCAGCAACCGGAACTATGGCTACACCTTC
>NA|TRBD1|TRBV5-4|TRBJ2-1
CASKGTGAASEQFF
TGTGCCAGCAAAGGGACAGGGGCGGCCTCTGAGCAGTTCTTC
>NA|NA|TRBV18|TRBJ2-3
CASSPSTGSDTQYF
TGTGCCAGCTCACCGTCGACAGGAAGTGATACGCAGTATTTT
>once|TRBD1|TRBV7-9|TRBJ2-5
CASSLGGWETQYF
TGTGCCAGCAGCCTAGGGGGCTGGGAGACCCAGTACTTC
>NA|TRBD1|TRBV2|TRBJ1-5
CASSERGRDQPQHF
TGTGCCAGCAGTGAGAGGGGGCGAGATCAGCCCCAGCATTTT
>once|NA|TRBV6-1|TRBJ2-1
CASSERRKSSYNEQFF
TGTGCCAGCAGTGAAAGGAGGAAATCATCCTACAATGAGCAGTTCTTC
>NA|TRBD2|TRBV5-4|TRBJ2-3
CASSDPGLAGVYF
TGTGCCAGCAGCGACCCGGGACTAGCGGGAGTGTATTTT
>few|TRBD1|TRBV6-2/TRBV6-3|TRBJ2-6
CASSRTGVAGANVLTF
TGTGCCAGCAGTCGCACAGGGGTGGCTGGGGCCAACGTCCTGACTTTC
>NA|NA|TRBV27|TRBJ1-5
CASSQHLRRGRNQPQHF
TGTGCCAGCAGTCAACACCTGCGCCGGGGGAGGAATCAGCCCCAGCATTTT
>NA|NA|TRBV24-1|TRBJ2-7
CATSDSPSTGTFYEQYF
TGTGCCACCAGTGACTCCCCGTCGACCGGGACATTTTACGAGCAGTACTTC
>once|NA|TRBV10-3|TRBJ1-2
CAISEKQRAAYGYTF
TGTGCCATCAGTGAGAAGCAGCGGGCTGCCTATGGCTACACCTTC
>NA|TRBD1|TRBV5-4|TRBJ2-2
CASSWGTGWNTGELFF
TGTGCCAGCAGCTGGGGGACAGGTTGGAACACCGGGGAGCTGTTTTTT
>once|NA|TRBV5-1|TRBJ1-3
CASSLEGRGTIYF
TGCGCCAGCAGCTTGGAGGGCCGGGGCACCATATATTTT
>NA|NA|TRBV11-1|TRBJ1-1
CASSRRGNQAEAFF
TGTGCCAGCAGCCGTAGGGGGAATCAGGCTGAAGCTTTCTTT